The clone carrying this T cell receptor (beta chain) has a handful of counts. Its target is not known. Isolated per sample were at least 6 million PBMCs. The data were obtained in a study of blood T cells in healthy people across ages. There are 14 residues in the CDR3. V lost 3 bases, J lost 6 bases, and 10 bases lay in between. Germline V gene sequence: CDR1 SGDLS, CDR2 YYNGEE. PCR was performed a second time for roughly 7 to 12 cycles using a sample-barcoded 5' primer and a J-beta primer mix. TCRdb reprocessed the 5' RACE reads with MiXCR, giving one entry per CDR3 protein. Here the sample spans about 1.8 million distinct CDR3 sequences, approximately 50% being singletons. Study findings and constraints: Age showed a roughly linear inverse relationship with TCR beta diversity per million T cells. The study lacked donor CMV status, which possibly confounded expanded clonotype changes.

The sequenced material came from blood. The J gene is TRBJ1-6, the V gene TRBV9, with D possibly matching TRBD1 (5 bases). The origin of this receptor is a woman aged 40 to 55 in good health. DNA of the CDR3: TGTGCCAGCAGCGGGGGCGGGGGTAATTCACCCCTCCACTTT. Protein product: CASSGGGGNSPLHF.